One and the same sample provided the 17 T cell receptor beta chains below, sequenced in a study of CD8+ T cells in alopecia areata. Following RNA extraction, reverse transcription yielded cDNA that acted as the sequencing template. Sequencing used immunoSEQ multiplex PCR; TCRdb keeps in-frame clones, though not all of them. The repertoire holds about 110,000 clones, under 65% seen once, with 23% in the top ten. Source material: NKG2D-low CD8+ T cells sorted from blood. The receptors were sampled from a human donor with alopecia areata.

This clone was seen only a few times. The chain employs TRBV9 and TRBJ2-5; 9 bases map to TRBD2. Germline-derived CDR1 and CDR2 are SGDLS and YYNGEE. The CDR3 has 15 residues. Trimming cost V 2 bases and J 5 bases; bases outside gene matches: 7. DNA for the CDR3: TGTGCCAGCAGCGTGACGGGCGGGAGGGCCGAGACCCAGTACTTC. It translates to CASSVTGGRAETQYF.

The chain has TRBV28 and TRBJ2-7, with D possibly matching TRBD1 (6 bases). The V and J ends lost 6 bases and 1 base respectively, with 16 bases between them. The V gene's germline CDR1 is MDHEN and CDR2 SYDVKM. The CDR3 is 15 residues long. The DNA for the CDR3 is TGTGCCAGCAGAGAACACCGGGACACATCCTACGAGCAGTACTTC. Protein product: CASREHRDTSYEQYF.

This clone appeared a few times. V and J are TRBV19 and TRBJ1-5; no clear D gene. The V gene's germline CDR1 is LNHDA and CDR2 SQIVND (reference sequence). CDR3 length: 15 amino acids. V lost 3 bases to trimming and J lost 2 bases, with 11 bases between them. This chain's CDR3 is CASSIRSGGNQPQHF. DNA for the CDR3: TGTGCCAGTAGTATTAGGAGTGGAGGCAATCAGCCCCAGCATTTT. The variable domain in full, with the rest retrieved from reference TRBV19 and TRBJ1-5, is DGGITQSPKYLFRKEGQNVTLSCEQNLNHDAMYWYRQDPGQGLRLIYYSQIVNDFQKGDIAEGYSVSREKKESFPLTVTSAQKNPTAFYLCASSIRSGGNQPQHFGDGTRLSIL.

The chain joins TRBV21-1 to TRBJ2-1; the table's TRBD1 call for D was not verified on the DNA. TRBV21-1 is listed as a pseudogene. The CDR3 spans 17 residues. The CDR3 sequence: CASRIRVVHHSDNEQFF. DNA for the CDR3: TGTGCCAGCAGGATCAGGGTAGTACACCATTCCGACAATGAGCAGTTCTTC.

The rearrangement uses TRBV28 and TRBJ2-5, with D unresolved. V lost 5 bases and J lost 5, with 9 bases in between. Germline V gives CDR1 MDHEN, CDR2 SYDVKM. The CDR3 totals 12 residues. CDR3: CASSTGRETQYF. CDR3 bases: TGTGCCAGCAGTACGGGCCGCGAGACCCAGTACTTC.

V is TRBV27 and J is TRBJ1-2, with unresolved D. The CDR3 extends over 14 amino acids. Germline V lookup: CDR1 MNHEY, CDR2 SMNVEV (reference sequence). V was cut by 4 bases and J by 1 base, with 10 bases left in between. CDR3 DNA sequence: TGTGCCAGCAGTTCCCTACCGATTAACTATGGCTACACCTTC. This translates into CASSSLPINYGYTF.

This clone has a handful of counts. This sequence joins TRBV27 and TRBJ2-1; D is undetermined. Germline V gives CDR1 MNHEY, CDR2 SMNVEV (reference sequence). Deletions cut 4 bases from V and 5 bases from J, with 12 bases between. This CDR3 contains 14 residues. CDR3 nucleotide sequence: TGTGCCAGCAGTTCGCTGACTGGAGACAATGAGCAGTTCTTC. Protein product: CASSSLTGDNEQFF.

In its sample, this clone was seen once. The chain employs TRBV27 and TRBJ2-1; D remains ambiguous. The CDR3 has 13 amino acids. Germline CDR1 and CDR2: MNHEY and SMNVEV (reference sequence). The V and J ends lost 3 bases and 8 bases respectively, with 11 bases between them. CDR3 in amino acids: CASSFFVSDEQFF. The CDR3 DNA follows: TGTGCCAGCAGTTTTTTCGTTTCGGATGAGCAGTTCTTC.

This clone was observed once. The chain links TRBV27 to TRBJ2-1; 7 positions agree with TRBD2. CDR3 length: 14 residues. Germline lookup yields CDR1 MNHEY and CDR2 SMNVEV (reference sequence). J was trimmed by 8 bases and V by 8 bases; bases with no gene match: 12. This CDR3 is CASLRLDRGDEQFF. The CDR3 nucleotides are TGTGCCAGCCTGAGACTCGACCGGGGGGATGAGCAGTTCTTC.

The J gene is TRBJ2-7, the V gene TRBV13; 11 bases agree with TRBD1. Germline loops: CDR1 PRHDT, CDR2 FYEKMQ (reference sequence). CDR3 length: 13 amino acids. Trimming took 5 bases from V and 6 from J; bases not matched to a gene: 3. The CDR3 protein is CASSRTGGGEQYF. CDR3 in DNA: TGTGCCAGCAGCCGGACAGGGGGCGGCGAGCAGTACTTC.

This clone has only a few counts. This chain joins TRBV7-9 and TRBJ2-5; maybe TRBD2 (6 bases). Germline lookup yields CDR1 SEHNR and CDR2 FQNEAQ (reference sequence). Trimming stripped 3 bases from V and 5 bases from J, with 10 bases between. This CDR3 has 13 amino acids. This chain's CDR3 is CASSLAGGETQYF. The CDR3 coding sequence is TGTGCCAGCAGCTTGGCAGGAGGGGAGACCCAGTACTTC.

This clone occurred once. The V gene is TRBV6-6, the J gene TRBJ1-1; 7 nucleotides line up with TRBD1. This CDR3 spans 14 amino acids. The germline V gene has CDR1 MNHNY and CDR2 SVGAGI (reference sequence). V was clipped by 6 bases and J by 1 base; unmatched bases: 5. CDR3 residues: CASRGDRPNTEAFF. Here the CDR3 DNA reads TGTGCCAGCAGGGGGGACAGACCGAACACTGAAGCTTTCTTT.

The sample holds a few counts of this clone. The chain joins TRBV6-5 to TRBJ2-5; 8 nucleotides match TRBD1. The CDR3 runs to 15 residues. The junction had 6 bases not matched to a gene; V was cut back by 5 bases and J by 1 base. The V gene's germline CDR1 is MNHEY and CDR2 SVGAGI. The CDR3 loop is CASSQWDRTQETQYF. As DNA, the CDR3 is TGTGCCAGCAGTCAGTGGGACAGGACCCAAGAGACCCAGTACTTC.

The chain has TRBV13 and TRBJ2-3; D unresolved. The CDR3 consists of 14 residues. Trimming shortened V by 3 bases and J by 1 base, and 8 bases separated the two germline ends. Germline CDR1 reads PRHDT; CDR2 reads FYEKMQ (reference sequence). Here the CDR3 DNA reads TGTGCCAGCAGCTTTCCCTCGCGCACAGATACGCAGTATTTT. Residues: CASSFPSRTDTQYF. The full variable domain, with the rest looked up from reference TRBV13 and TRBJ2-3, is AAGVIQSPRHLIKEKRETATLKCYPIPRHDTVYWYQQGPGQDPQFLISFYEKMQSDKGSIPDRFSAQQFSDYHSELNMSSLELGDSALYFCASSFPSRTDTQYFGPGTRLTVL.

A word on this clone: The identical CDR3 is also encoded by other nucleotide sequences in the sample. The chain is built from TRBV6-5 and TRBJ2-7, with TRBD2 identical over 11 bases. The V segment lost 7 bases and the J segment 7 bases; nucleotides outside the gene matches: 9. The length of the CDR3 is 14 residues. Germline values: CDR1 MNHEY, CDR2 SVGAGI. The CDR3 region is CASNAGTSGPEQYF. In nucleotides, the CDR3 is TGTGCCAGCAATGCCGGGACTAGCGGACCTGAGCAGTACTTC.

This clone was counted a few times. The V call is TRBV5-6, the J call TRBJ1-1; D perhaps matches TRBD1 (5 bases). V was trimmed by 3 bases and J by 4 bases, leaving 13 bases between them. The CDR3 is made up of 14 amino acids. Germline CDR1 SGHDT, CDR2 YYEEEE. CDR3 sequence: CASSYSPGVTEAFF. CDR3 in DNA: TGTGCCAGCAGCTACTCTCCGGGGGTCACTGAAGCTTTCTTT.

The chain is built from TRBV6-5 and TRBJ2-1, with D unresolved. Trimming took 4 bases from V and 8 from J, leaving 9 bases between them. The CDR3 totals 12 residues. The germline V gene encodes CDR1 MNHEY and CDR2 SVGAGI. The CDR3 DNA reads as TGTGCCAGCAGTTCCTCCATTTATGAGCAGTTCTTC. Amino acid sequence: CASSSSIYEQFF.